The present entry profiles one T cell receptor beta chain with its context. The record originates from a study of blood T cell repertoires in COVID-19. About the research overall: The cDNA or gDNA used as material had been derived from T cells, B-cell-depleted T cells, or PBMCs.

Methods used by the authors: Reference gene primer amplification yielded estimated nucleated cell counts. This table comes from immunoSEQ multiplex PCR, and its TCRdb copy is limited to in-frame clones, with some not included. Clone size and the V and J calls come from that table; the DNA yielded D and trimming. The sample has about 330,000 clones; over 75% are singletons. The V end was cut by 0 bases, the J end by 7 bases, with 13 bases between. The CDR3 contains 16 residues. The germline V gene encodes CDR1 SNHLY and CDR2 FYNNEI. Participant-reported clinical history was the basis for cohort assignment.

Sequenced material: PBMCs or T cells enriched from blood (not recorded which). The rearrangement uses TRBV2 and TRBJ1-6; no firm D call. The source is a young man who had recovered from COVID-19. The DNA of the CDR3 is TGTGCCAGCAGTGAAGCGGTCCGGGGAAGCAATTCACCCCTCCACTTT. Its translation: CASSEAVRGSNSPLHF.